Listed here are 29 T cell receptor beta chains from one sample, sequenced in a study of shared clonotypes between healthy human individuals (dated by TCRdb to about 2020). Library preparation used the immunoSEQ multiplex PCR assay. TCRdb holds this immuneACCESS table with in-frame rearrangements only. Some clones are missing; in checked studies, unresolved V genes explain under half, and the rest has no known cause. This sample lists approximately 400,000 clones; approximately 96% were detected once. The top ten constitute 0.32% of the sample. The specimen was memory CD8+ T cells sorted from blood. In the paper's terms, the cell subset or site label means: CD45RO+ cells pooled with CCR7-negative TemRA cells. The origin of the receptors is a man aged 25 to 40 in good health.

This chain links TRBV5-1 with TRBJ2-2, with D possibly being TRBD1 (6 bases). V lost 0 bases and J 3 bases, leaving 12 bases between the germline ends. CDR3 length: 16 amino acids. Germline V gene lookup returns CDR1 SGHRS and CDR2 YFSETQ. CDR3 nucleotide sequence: TGCGCCAGCAGCTTGGAAGGGACACCCTACACCGGGGAGCTGTTTTTT. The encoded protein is CASSLEGTPYTGELFF.

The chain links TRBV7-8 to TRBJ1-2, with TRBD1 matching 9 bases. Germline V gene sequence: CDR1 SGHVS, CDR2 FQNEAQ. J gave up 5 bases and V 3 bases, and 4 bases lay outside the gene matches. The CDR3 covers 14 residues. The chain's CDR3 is CASSLGQGIYGYTF. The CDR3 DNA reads TGTGCCAGCAGCTTGGGACAGGGTATTTATGGCTACACCTTC. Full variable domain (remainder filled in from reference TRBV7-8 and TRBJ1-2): GAGVSQSPRYKVAKRGQDVALRCDPISGHVSLFWYQQALGQGPEFLTYFQNEAQLDKSGLPSDRFFAERPEGSVSTLKIQRTQQEDSAVYLCASSLGQGIYGYTFGSGTRLTVV.

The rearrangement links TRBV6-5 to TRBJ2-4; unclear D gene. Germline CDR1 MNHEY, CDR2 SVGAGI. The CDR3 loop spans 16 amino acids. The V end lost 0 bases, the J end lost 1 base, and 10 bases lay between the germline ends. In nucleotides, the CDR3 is TGTGCCAGCAGTTACTCGATCTACTTCGCCAAAAACATTCAGTACTTC. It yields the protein CASSYSIYFAKNIQYF.

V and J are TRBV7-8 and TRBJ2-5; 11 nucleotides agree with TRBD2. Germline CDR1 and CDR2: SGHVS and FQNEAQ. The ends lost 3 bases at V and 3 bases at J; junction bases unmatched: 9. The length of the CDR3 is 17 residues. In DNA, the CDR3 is TGTGCCAGCAGCTTGGTGCTAGCGGGAGGCATAAAAGAGACCCAGTACTTC. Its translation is CASSLVLAGGIKETQYF.

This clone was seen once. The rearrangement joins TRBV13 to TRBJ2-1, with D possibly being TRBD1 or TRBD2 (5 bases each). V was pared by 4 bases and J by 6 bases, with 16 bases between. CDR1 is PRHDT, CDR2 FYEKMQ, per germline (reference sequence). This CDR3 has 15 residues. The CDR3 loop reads CASSSSAGRVNEQFF. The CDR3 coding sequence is TGTGCCAGCAGCTCCTCTGCAGGGAGAGTCAATGAGCAGTTCTTC.

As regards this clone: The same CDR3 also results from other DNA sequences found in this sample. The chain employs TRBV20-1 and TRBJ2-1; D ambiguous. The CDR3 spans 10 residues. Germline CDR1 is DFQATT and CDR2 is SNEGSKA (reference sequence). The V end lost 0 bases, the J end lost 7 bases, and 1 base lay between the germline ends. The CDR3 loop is CSARENEQFF. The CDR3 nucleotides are TGCAGTGCTAGAGAGAATGAGCAGTTCTTC.

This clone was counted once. CDR3 coding DNA: TGTGCCAGCAGTCCTAGCGTTGTCAACACAGATACGCAGTATTTT. This gives the protein CASSPSVVNTDTQYF. V usage is TRBV6-1 and J usage is TRBJ2-3; a possible D gene is TRBD2 (6 bases). CDR3 length equals 15 residues. Germline CDR1 reads MNHNS; CDR2 reads SASEGT. Trimming cost V 5 bases and J 2 bases, with 14 bases left between them.

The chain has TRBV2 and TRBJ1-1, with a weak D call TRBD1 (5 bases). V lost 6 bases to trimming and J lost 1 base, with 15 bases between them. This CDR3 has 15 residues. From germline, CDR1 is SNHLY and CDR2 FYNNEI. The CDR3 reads CASRSRAGPNTEAFF. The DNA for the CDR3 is TGTGCCAGCAGAAGCCGAGCGGGGCCGAACACTGAAGCTTTCTTT.

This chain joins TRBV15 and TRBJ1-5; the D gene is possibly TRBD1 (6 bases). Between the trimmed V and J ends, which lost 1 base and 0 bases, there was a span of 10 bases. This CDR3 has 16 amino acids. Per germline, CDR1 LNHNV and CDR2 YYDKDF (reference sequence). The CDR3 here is CATSRVGGASNQPQHF. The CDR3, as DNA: TGTGCCACCAGCAGAGTTGGGGGGGCTAGCAATCAGCCCCAGCATTTT.

CDR3 coding DNA: TGTGCCATCAGTAAGGGCGGGAACACTGAAGCTTTCTTT. This gives the protein CAISKGGNTEAFF. This chain links TRBV10-3 with TRBJ1-1; D is unresolved. The CDR3 extends over 13 amino acids. Trimming left V 5 bases short and J 1 base short, with 8 bases between. Germline values: CDR1 ENHRY, CDR2 SYGVKD.

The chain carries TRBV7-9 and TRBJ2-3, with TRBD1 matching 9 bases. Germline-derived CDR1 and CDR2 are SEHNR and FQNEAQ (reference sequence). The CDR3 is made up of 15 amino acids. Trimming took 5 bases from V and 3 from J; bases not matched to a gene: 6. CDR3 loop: CASSPDRGGTDTQYF. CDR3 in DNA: TGTGCCAGCAGCCCGGACAGGGGCGGGACAGATACGCAGTATTTT.

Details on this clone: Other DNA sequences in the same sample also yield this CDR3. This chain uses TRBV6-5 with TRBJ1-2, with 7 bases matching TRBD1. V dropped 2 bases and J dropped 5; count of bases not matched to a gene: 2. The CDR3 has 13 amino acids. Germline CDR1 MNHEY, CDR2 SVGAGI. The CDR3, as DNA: TGTGCCAGCAGTTACAGGGGGCAATATGGCTACACCTTC. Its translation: CASSYRGQYGYTF.

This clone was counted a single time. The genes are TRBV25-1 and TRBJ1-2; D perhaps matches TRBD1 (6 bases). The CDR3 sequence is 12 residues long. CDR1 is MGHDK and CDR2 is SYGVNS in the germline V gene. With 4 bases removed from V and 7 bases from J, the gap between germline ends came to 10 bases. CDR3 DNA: TGTGCCAGCAGTGTGGGGGCGCGTGGCTACACCTTC. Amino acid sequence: CASSVGARGYTF.

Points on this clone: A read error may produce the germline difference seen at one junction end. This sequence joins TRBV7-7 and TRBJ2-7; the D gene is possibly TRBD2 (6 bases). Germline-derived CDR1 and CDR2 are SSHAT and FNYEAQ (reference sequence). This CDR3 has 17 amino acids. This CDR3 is CASSLNPGANFYSEQYF. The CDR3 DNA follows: TGTGCTAGCAGCTTAAATCCGGGAGCCAATTTTTATAGCGAGCAGTACTTC. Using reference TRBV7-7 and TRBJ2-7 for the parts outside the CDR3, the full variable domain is GAGVSQSPRYKVTKRGQDVTLRCDPISSHATLYWYQQALGQGPEFLTYFNYEAQPDKSGLPSDRFSAERPEGSISTLTIQRTEQRDSAMYRCASSLNPGANFYSEQYFGPGTRLTVT.

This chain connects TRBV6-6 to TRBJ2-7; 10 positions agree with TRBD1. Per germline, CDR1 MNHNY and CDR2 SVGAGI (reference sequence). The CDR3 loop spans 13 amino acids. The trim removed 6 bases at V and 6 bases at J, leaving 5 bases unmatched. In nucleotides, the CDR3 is TGTGCCAGCAGACGGGACAGGGGAAGCGAGCAGTACTTC. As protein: CASRRDRGSEQYF.

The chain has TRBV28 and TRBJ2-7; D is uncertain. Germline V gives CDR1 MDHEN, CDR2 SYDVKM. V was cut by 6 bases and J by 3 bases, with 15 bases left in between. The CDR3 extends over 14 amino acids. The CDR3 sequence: CASRTGGNYYEQYF. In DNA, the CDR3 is TGTGCCAGCAGAACGGGCGGAAACTACTACGAGCAGTACTTC.

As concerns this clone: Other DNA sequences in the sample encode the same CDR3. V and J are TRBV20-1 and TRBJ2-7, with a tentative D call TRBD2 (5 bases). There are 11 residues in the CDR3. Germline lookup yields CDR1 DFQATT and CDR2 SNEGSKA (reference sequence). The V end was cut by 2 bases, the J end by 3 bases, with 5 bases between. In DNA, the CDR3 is TGCAGTGCTAGACGGGGCTACGAGCAGTACTTC. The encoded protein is CSARRGYEQYF.

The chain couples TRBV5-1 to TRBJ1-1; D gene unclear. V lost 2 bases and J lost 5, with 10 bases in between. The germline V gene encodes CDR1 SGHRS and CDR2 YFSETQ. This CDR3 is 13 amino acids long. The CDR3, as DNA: TGCGCCAGCAGCTTCCGATGGGATACTGAAGCTTTCTTT. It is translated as CASSFRWDTEAFF.

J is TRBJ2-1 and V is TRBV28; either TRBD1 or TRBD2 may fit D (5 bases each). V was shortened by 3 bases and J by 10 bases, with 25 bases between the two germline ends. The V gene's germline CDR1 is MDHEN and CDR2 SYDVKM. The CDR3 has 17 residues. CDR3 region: CASSFPPGTHPAEEQFF. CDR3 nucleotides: TGTGCCAGCAGTTTCCCCCCTGGGACCCATCCCGCAGAGGAGCAGTTCTTC.

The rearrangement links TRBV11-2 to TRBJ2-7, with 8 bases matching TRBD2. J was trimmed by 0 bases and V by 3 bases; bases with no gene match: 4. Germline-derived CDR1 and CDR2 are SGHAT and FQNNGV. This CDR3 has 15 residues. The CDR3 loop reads CASSFSSGLSYEQYF. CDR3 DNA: TGTGCCAGCAGCTTCTCTAGCGGGCTCTCCTACGAGCAGTACTTC.

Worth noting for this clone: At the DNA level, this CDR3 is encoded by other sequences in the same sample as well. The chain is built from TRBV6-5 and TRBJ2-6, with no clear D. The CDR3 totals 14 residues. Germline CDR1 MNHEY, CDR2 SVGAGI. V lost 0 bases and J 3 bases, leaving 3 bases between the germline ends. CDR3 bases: TGTGCCAGCAGTTACTCGAGTGGGGCCAACGTCCTGACTTTC. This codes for CASSYSSGANVLTF.

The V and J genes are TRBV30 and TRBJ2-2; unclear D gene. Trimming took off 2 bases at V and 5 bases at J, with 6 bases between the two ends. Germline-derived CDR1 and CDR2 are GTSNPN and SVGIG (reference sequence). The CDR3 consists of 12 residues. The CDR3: CAWSKKTGELFF. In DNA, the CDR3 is TGTGCCTGGAGTAAGAAGACCGGGGAGCTGTTTTTT.

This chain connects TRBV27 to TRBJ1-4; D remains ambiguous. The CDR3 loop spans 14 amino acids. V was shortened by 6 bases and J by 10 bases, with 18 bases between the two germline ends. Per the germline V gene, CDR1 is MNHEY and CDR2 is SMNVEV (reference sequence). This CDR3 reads CASSPNLGLGKLFF. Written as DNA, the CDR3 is TGTGCCAGCAGCCCTAATCTTGGACTTGGAAAACTGTTTTTT. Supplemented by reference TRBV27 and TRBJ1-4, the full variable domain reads EAQVTQNPRYLITVTGKKLTVTCSQNMNHEYMSWYRQDPGLGLRQIYYSMNVEVTDKGDVPEGYKVSRKEKRNFPLILESPSPNQTSLYFCASSPNLGLGKLFFGSGTQLSVL.

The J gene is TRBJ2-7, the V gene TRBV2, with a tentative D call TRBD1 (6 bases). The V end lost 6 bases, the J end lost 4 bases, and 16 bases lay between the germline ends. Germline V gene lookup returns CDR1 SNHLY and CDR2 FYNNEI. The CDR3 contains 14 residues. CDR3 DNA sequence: TGTGCCAGCAGACACGACAGGTATAGGTACGAGCAGTACTTC. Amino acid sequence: CASRHDRYRYEQYF.

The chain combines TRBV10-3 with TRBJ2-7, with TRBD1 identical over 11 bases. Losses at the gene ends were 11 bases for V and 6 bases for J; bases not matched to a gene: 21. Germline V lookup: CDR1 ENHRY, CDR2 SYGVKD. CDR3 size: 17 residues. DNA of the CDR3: TGTGCCCCCCTGGGGACAGGGGGTTCGGGAACTTACTTCGAGCAGTACTTC. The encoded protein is CAPLGTGGSGTYFEQYF.

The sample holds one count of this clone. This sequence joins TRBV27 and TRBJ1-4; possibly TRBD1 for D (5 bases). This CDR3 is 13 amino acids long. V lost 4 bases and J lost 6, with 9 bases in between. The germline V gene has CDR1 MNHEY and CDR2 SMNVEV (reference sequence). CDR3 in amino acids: CASSWGGHEKLFF. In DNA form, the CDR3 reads TGTGCCAGCAGTTGGGGGGGACATGAAAAACTGTTTTTT.

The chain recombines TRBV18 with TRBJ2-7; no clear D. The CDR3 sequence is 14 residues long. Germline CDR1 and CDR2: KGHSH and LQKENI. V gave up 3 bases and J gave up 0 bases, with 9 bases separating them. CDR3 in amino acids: CASSPSQSSYEQYF. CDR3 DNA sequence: TGTGCCAGCTCACCGTCCCAGAGCTCCTACGAGCAGTACTTC.

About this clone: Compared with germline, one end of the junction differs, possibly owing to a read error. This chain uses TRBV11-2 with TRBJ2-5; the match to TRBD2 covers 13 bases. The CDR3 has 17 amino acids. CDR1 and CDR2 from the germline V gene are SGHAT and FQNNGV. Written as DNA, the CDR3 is TGTGCCAGCAGCCCCGCCCTCCGAGACGGACTAGCGGGAGCCTGGAACTTC. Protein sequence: CASSPALRDGLAGAWNF.

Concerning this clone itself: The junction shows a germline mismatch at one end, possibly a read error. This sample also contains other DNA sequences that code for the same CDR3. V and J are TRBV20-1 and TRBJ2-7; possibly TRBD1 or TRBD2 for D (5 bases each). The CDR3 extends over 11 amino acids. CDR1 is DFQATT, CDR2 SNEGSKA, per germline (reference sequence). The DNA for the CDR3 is TGCAGCGCTAAGAGGGGTTACGAGCAGTACTTC. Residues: CSAKRGYEQYF.